This T cell receptor (beta chain) was identified during a study of beta chain features in type 1 diabetes. Study-wide results and caveats: Type 1 diabetes patients had TCRB CDR3s that were shorter (moderately but significantly so) in all four CD4+ subsets.

The investigators reverse transcribed all of the isolated RNA, so they sequenced expressed TCRB transcripts. Method: immunoSEQ multiplex PCR; TCRdb's copy keeps in-frame clones and lacks some. This table holds roughly 42,000 clones, roughly 50% found once. This clone occurred once. Antigen unknown. The germline gives CDR1 SQVTM, CDR2 ANQGSEA. V was pared by 8 bases and J by 7 bases, with 14 bases between. The CDR3 has 11 amino acids. The sequencing input was stem cell memory CD4+ T cells from blood. The clonotype comes from a woman in her twenties or thirties in good health. The V and J genes are TRBV29-1 and TRBJ2-5; D uncertain. CDR3 DNA sequence: TGCAGCATCACTGACCCGGGGACCCAGTACTTC. Translating it yields CSITDPGTQYF.